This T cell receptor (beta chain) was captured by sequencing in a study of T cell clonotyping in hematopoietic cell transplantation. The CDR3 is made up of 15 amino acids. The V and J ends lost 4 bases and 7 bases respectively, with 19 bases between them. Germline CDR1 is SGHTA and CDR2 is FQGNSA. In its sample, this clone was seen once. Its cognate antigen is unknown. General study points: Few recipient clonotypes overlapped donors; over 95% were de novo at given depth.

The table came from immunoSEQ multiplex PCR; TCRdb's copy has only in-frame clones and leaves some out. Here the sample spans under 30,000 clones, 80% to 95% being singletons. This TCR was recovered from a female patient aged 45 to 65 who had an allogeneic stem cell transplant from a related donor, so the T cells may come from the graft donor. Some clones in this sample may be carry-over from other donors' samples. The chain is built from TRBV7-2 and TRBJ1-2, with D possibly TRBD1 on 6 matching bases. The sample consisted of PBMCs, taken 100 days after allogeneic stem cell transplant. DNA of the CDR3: TGTGCCAGCAGCTCGCCCCCGGGGGCGAGGGGTGGCTACACCTTC. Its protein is CASSSPPGARGGYTF.